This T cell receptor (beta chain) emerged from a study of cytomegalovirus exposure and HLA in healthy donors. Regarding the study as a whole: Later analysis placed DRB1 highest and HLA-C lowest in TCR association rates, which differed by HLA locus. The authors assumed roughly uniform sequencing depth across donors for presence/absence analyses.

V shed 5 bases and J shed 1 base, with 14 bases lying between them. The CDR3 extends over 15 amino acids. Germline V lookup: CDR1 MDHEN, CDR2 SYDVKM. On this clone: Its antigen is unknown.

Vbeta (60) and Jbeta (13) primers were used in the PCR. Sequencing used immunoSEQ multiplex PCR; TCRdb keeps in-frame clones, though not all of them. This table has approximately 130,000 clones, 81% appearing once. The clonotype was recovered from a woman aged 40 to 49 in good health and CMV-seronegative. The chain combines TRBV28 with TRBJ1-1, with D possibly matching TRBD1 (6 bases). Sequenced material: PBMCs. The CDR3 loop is CASSQGSRGNTEAFF. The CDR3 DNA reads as TGTGCCAGCAGTCAGGGGTCTAGGGGGAACACTGAAGCTTTCTTT.